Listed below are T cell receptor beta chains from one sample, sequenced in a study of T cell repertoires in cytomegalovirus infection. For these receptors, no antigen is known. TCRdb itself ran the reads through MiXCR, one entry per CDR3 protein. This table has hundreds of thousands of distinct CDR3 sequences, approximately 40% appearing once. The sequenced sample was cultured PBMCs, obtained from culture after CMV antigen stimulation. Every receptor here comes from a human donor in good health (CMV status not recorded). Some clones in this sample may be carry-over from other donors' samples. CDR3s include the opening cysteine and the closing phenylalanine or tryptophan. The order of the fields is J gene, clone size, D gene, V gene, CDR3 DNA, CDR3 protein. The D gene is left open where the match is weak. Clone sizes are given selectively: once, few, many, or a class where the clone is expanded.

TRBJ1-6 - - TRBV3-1 TGTGCCAGCAGCCGCGGACAAGCAGGGTTTCCCCTCCACTTT CASSRGQAGFPLHF
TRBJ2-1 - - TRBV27 TGTGCCAGCAGTCCGACCCCTCCGGGAGTAATACGCAATGAGCAGTTCTTC CASSPTPPGVIRNEQFF
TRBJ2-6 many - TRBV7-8 TGTGCCAGCAGCTTAGTCGGCGGGGCCAACGTCCTGACTTTC CASSLVGGANVLTF
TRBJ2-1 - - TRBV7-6 TGTGCCAGTCAACAGAGTTCGGATGAGCAGTTCTTC CASQQSSDEQFF
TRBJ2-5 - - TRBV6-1 TGTGCCACCCAAGAAGGGGTCGGTGAGACCCAGTACTTC CATQEGVGETQYF
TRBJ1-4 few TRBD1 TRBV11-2 TGTGCCAGCAGCACCCCAGACAGGGGGCACGAAAAACTGTTTTTT CASSTPDRGHEKLFF
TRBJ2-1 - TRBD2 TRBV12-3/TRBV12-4 TGTGCCAGCAGTCCCCACTATACTAGCGGGGGGGACAATGAGCAGTTCTTC CASSPHYTSGGDNEQFF
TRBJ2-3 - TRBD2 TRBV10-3 TGTGCCATCAGTGCCTATGTGGCGGGAGTGGGCACAGATACGCAGTATTTT CAISAYVAGVGTDTQYF
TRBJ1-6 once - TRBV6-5 TGTGCCAGCAACCAACTCCCCAATTCACCCCTCCACTTT CASNQLPNSPLHF
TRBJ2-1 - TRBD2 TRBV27 TGTGCCAGCCAGCGGGGGAGCTCCTACAATGAGCAGTTCTTC CASQRGSSYNEQFF
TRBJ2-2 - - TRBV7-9 TGTGCCAGCAGCTTAAGTGCGGAGCTGTTTTTT CASSLSAELFF
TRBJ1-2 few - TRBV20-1 TGCAGTGCTAGCCGGGAAATTCATGGCTACACCTTC CSASREIHGYTF
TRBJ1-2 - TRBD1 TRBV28 TGTGCCAGCAGTTCCTTCCACAGGGGTAGGGTGAGTGGCTACACCTTC CASSSFHRGRVSGYTF
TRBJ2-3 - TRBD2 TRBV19 TGTGCCAGTAGTATAGCAGCGGGAGGGCCTGATACGCAGTATTTT CASSIAAGGPDTQYF
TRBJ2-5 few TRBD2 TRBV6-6 TGTGCCAGCAGTTACGAGGCTAGCGGGGAAGAGACCCAGTACTTC CASSYEASGEETQYF
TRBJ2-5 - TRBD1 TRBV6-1 TGTGCCAGCAGTGAGACAGGGACGGGAGAGACCCAGTACTTC CASSETGTGETQYF
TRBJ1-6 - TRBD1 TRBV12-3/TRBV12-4 TGTGCCAGCACAAAAGGGACAGCGAATTCACCCCTCCACTTT CASTKGTANSPLHF
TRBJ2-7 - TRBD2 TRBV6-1 TGTGCCAGCAATCCGCTAGCGGGGCGCTCCTCGTGGGAGCAGTACTTC CASNPLAGRSSWEQYF